A selection of T cell receptor beta chains follows, all from one sample in a study of beta chain features in type 1 diabetes. The data were produced by immunoSEQ multiplex PCR, yet TCRdb's version contains in-frame clones alone and is incomplete. The sample holds about 900,000 clones, 15% to 20% seen once. Sample: naive CD4+ T cells from blood. These receptors originate from a woman younger than 30 in good health. CDR3s include the opening cysteine and the closing phenylalanine or tryptophan. A D gene is named only where the DNA matches it firmly. The size entry is marked missing in some rows and otherwise reads once, few, many or a size class.

TRBV9	TRBD2	TRBJ2-1	NA	CASSGTSGSSVRREQFF	TGTGCCAGCAGCGGGACTAGCGGGAGTTCGGTTCGGCGGGAGCAGTTCTTC
TRBV4-2	NA	TRBJ2-3	NA	CASSQEIRGPGTDTQYF	TGTGCCAGCAGCCAAGAAATAAGAGGGCCGGGCACAGATACGCAGTATTTT
TRBV7-3	NA	TRBJ2-1	NA	CASSPDRAYNEQFF	TGTGCCAGCAGCCCGGACAGAGCTTACAATGAGCAGTTCTTC
TRBV4-3	TRBD2	TRBJ2-2	once	CASSQRRTSSNTGELFF	TGCGCCAGCAGCCAGAGGCGGACTAGCTCGAACACCGGGGAGCTGTTTTTT
TRBV7-9	NA	TRBJ2-7	few	CASSLNSDEQYF	TGTGCCAGCAGCTTAAATTCCGACGAGCAGTACTTC
TRBV5-1	NA	TRBJ1-1	few	CASSLEPPGAFF	TGCGCCAGCAGCTTGGAGCCGCCCGGGGCTTTCTTT
TRBV28	NA	TRBJ2-1	few	CASSPFAGTYNEQFF	TGTGCCAGCAGCCCCTTTGCGGGGACCTACAATGAGCAGTTCTTC
TRBV10-2	TRBD1	TRBJ2-1	NA	CASMWDRGFYNEQFF	TGCGCCAGCATGTGGGACAGGGGTTTTTACAATGAGCAGTTCTTC
TRBV19	NA	TRBJ1-2	few	CASSMVDKWIYGYTF	TGTGCCAGTAGTATGGTGGACAAGTGGATCTATGGCTACACCTTC
TRBV28	TRBD2	TRBJ2-7	NA	CASSSPSGRTYEQYF	TGTGCCAGCAGTTCTCCTAGCGGGAGAACTTACGAGCAGTACTTC
TRBV6-5	NA	TRBJ2-1	few	CASSPGIRINEQFF	TGTGCCAGCAGCCCCGGGATTCGGATCAATGAGCAGTTCTTC
TRBV15	NA	TRBJ2-7	once	CATSSKGREGYEQYF	TGTGCCACCAGCAGTAAGGGCAGGGAAGGGTACGAGCAGTACTTC
TRBV27	NA	TRBJ2-1	few	CASSFWERRNEQFF	TGTGCCAGCAGTTTTTGGGAGAGGAGAAATGAGCAGTTCTTC
TRBV5-1	NA	TRBJ2-3	few	CASSSGDGDTQYF	TGCGCCAGCAGCTCTGGGGACGGAGATACGCAGTATTTT
TRBV6-6	TRBD1	TRBJ1-2	NA	CASSTSRTGLIYGYTF	TGTGCCAGCAGTACCTCCCGGACAGGGCTAATCTATGGCTACACCTTC
TRBV7-2	NA	TRBJ2-1	NA	CASSPGPDNEQFF	TGTGCCAGCAGCCCAGGTCCCGACAATGAGCAGTTCTTC
TRBV10-3	NA	TRBJ2-1	many	CAISPAGSSYNEQFF	TGTGCCATCAGTCCAGCGGGCAGCTCCTACAATGAGCAGTTCTTC
TRBV5-6	TRBD1	TRBJ2-7	few	CASSYGTGVEQYF	TGTGCCAGCAGCTACGGGACAGGGGTCGAGCAGTACTTC
TRBV28	TRBD1	TRBJ2-5	NA	CASSSPRQGLGETQYF	TGTGCCAGCAGTTCGCCTCGACAGGGTCTGGGAGAGACCCAGTACTTC
TRBV19	TRBD1	TRBJ2-7	few	CASTQGANSYEQYF	TGTGCCAGTACGCAGGGGGCAAATTCCTACGAGCAGTACTTC
TRBV7-8	NA	TRBJ1-1	few	CASSLRREAFF	TGTGCCAGCAGCTTACGACGGGAAGCTTTCTTT
TRBV21-1	NA	TRBJ2-2	NA	CASSTDHDTGELFF	TGTGCCAGCAGCACCGACCACGACACCGGGGAGCTGTTTTTT
TRBV5-4	TRBD1	TRBJ2-5	few	CASSARDRVLETQYF	TGTGCCAGCAGCGCCCGGGACAGGGTTCTGGAGACCCAGTACTTC
TRBV18	NA	TRBJ2-1	many	CASSPASSSYNEQFF	TGTGCCAGCTCACCGGCTAGCAGCTCCTACAATGAGCAGTTCTTC
TRBV18	TRBD1	TRBJ2-6	NA	CASSLGTGLAGANVLTF	TGTGCCAGCTCCCTCGGGACAGGGTTAGCTGGGGCCAACGTCCTGACTTTC
TRBV21-1	NA	TRBJ2-5	NA	CASSILSGGQETQYF	TGTGCCAGCAGCATACTCTCAGGGGGCCAAGAGACCCAGTACTTC
TRBV18	NA	TRBJ2-5	NA	CASSPAQRQETQYF	TGTGCCAGCTCACCGGCACAGAGACAAGAGACCCAGTACTTC
TRBV11-2	NA	TRBJ2-3	NA	CASSLGGRDTQYF	TGTGCCAGCAGCTTAGGGGGGCGGGATACGCAGTATTTT
TRBV14	TRBD2	TRBJ2-3	NA	CASSQDPGLAAGTDTQYF	TGTGCCAGCAGCCAAGACCCGGGACTAGCGGCCGGGACAGATACGCAGTATTTT
TRBV4-3	NA	TRBJ1-4	NA	CASSPRGFTTNEKLFF	TGCGCCAGCAGCCCCCGTGGATTCACAACTAATGAAAAACTGTTTTTT
TRBV18	NA	TRBJ2-1	NA	CASSPLGIMSGNEQFF	TGTGCCAGCTCACCATTAGGGATAATGAGTGGTAATGAGCAGTTCTTC